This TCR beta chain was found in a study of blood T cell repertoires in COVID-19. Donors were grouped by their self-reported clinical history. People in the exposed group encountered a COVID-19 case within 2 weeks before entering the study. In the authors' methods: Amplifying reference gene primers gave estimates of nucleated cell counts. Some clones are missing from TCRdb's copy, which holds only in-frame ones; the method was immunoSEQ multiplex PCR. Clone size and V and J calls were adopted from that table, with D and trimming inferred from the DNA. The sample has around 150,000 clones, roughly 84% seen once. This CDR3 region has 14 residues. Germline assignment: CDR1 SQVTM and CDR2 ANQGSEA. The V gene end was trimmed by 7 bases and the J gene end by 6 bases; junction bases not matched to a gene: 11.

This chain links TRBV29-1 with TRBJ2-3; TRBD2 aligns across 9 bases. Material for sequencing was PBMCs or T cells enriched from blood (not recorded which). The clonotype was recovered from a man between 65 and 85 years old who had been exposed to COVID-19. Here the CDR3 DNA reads TGCAGCGCTGTGCGGCGGGGGGGCCCCGATACGCAGTATTTT. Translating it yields CSAVRRGGPDTQYF.